The 27 T cell receptor beta chains below all came from one sample that was sequenced in a study of T-cell reconstitution after alpha-beta-depleted transplantation in children (dated by TCRdb to between 2015 and 2016). Library preparation was by PCR. The listed sequencing device is Illumina HiSeq 2500. TCR libraries were prepared with molecular barcoding, using unique molecular identifiers to normalize TCRbeta repertoire quantification. The public sequencing data were trimmed at Q25 with fastp and processed into clonotypes with MiXCR by TCRdb, which kept only in-frame beta chains. Each entry merges the rows of one CDR3 protein and shows their most common DNA and genes. Counted in this sample were more than 200,000 distinct CDR3 sequences; about 9.6% of them appeared once. The ten largest make up about 4.9% of the sample. Sequences were derived from PBMCs from the stem cell graft donor, sampled from the stem cell graft. The receptor source for this set is a human donor who donated a stem cell graft to a child with SCID.

This clonotype was recorded many times. J is TRBJ2-1 and V is TRBV18; D is possibly TRBD1 (6 bases). Germline CDR1 reads KGHSH; CDR2 reads LQKENI. There are 14 residues in the CDR3. Deletions cut 1 base from V and 10 bases from J, with 14 bases between. CDR3 bases: TGTGCCAGCTCACCACTTGTGGGGGACATCGAGCAGTTCTTC. Translation: CASSPLVGDIEQFF.

The J gene is TRBJ2-5, the V gene TRBV2, with D possibly TRBD1 on 5 matching bases. This CDR3 is 13 amino acids long. Germline V gene sequence: CDR1 SNHLY, CDR2 FYNNEI. Trimming shortened V by 5 bases and J by 2 bases, and 9 bases separated the two germline ends. The CDR3 region is CASSQKGQETQYF. CDR3 nucleotides: TGTGCCAGCAGTCAAAAGGGGCAAGAGACCCAGTACTTC.

Many counts were recorded for this clonotype. The CDR3 sequence is CASGLDSYNEQFF. The CDR3 region has the DNA TGTGCCAGCGGCCTTGACTCCTACAATGAGCAGTTCTTC. The chain links TRBV5-6 to TRBJ2-1; D gene ambiguous. CDR3 length: 13 residues. The germline V gene encodes CDR1 SGHDT and CDR2 YYEEEE. Trimming shortened V by 7 bases and J by 0 bases, and 8 bases separated the two germline ends.

This clonotype was observed at least ten times. V gene TRBV20-1 combines with J gene TRBJ2-1, with D perhaps given as TRBD1 or TRBD2 (5 bases each). Germline values: CDR1 DFQATT, CDR2 SNEGSKA (reference sequence). Trimming removed 4 bases from V and 2 bases from J, with 12 bases in between. The CDR3 extends over 14 amino acids. CDR3: CSATPGLAYNEQFF. The CDR3 bases are TGCAGTGCTACCCCGGGGCTAGCCTACAATGAGCAGTTCTTC.

This clonotype occurred a few times. The chain is built from TRBV20-1 and TRBJ2-1; maybe TRBD2 (7 bases). There are 17 residues in the CDR3. V lost 1 base to trimming and J lost 7 bases, with 23 bases between them. From germline, CDR1 is DFQATT and CDR2 SNEGSKA (reference sequence). The CDR3: CSARGALGGPTGNEQFF. CDR3 bases: TGCAGTGCTAGAGGAGCGTTGGGGGGGCCTACAGGGAATGAGCAGTTCTTC.

This clonotype has a count of ten or more. The chain uses TRBV6-1 and TRBJ2-3; D is unclear. The CDR3 totals 12 residues. Deletions cut 7 bases from V and 5 bases from J, with 10 bases between. CDR1 is MNHNS, CDR2 SASEGT, per germline. DNA for the CDR3: TGTGCCAGCACCGAGATTGGAGATACGCAGTATTTT. Encoded protein: CASTEIGDTQYF.

In its sample, this clonotype was seen many times. This rearrangement joins TRBV5-1 to TRBJ1-2; D might be TRBD1 (5 bases). CDR1 and CDR2 (germline): SGHRS, YFSETQ. The V end lost 1 base, the J end lost 7 bases, and 17 bases lay between the germline ends. This CDR3 has 15 residues. This CDR3 reads CASSLYGGSGRGYTF. The CDR3 nucleotides read TGCGCCAGCAGCTTGTATGGGGGGTCCGGTCGTGGCTACACCTTC.

The chain is built from TRBV29-1 and TRBJ2-5, with a tentative D call TRBD1 (6 bases). Trimming took off 3 bases at V and 5 bases at J, with 16 bases between the two ends. In germline, CDR1 is SQVTM, CDR2 ANQGSEA. This CDR3 has 14 amino acids. The CDR3, as DNA: TGCAGCGTTGACGGGGTCAGGGGCCGGGAGACCCAGTACTTC. The encoded protein is CSVDGVRGRETQYF.

This clonotype was detected many times. This chain links TRBV20-1 with TRBJ2-7, with D tentatively TRBD2 (6 bases). Deletions cut 2 bases from V and 3 bases from J, with 14 bases between. Germline lookup yields CDR1 DFQATT and CDR2 SNEGSKA (reference sequence). This CDR3 is built from 14 residues. In nucleotides, the CDR3 is TGCAGTGCTAGATTGGGAGGATTAGGCTACGAGCAGTACTTC. Amino acids: CSARLGGLGYEQYF.

This clonotype came up many times. The chain is built from TRBV6-5 and TRBJ1-1; D gene ambiguous. The CDR3 runs 14 residues. Germline CDR1 MNHEY, CDR2 SVGAGI. V lost 1 base, J lost 3 bases, and 9 bases lay in between. The chain's CDR3 is CASSYWGVDTEAFF. The CDR3 region has the DNA TGTGCCAGCAGTTACTGGGGTGTGGACACTGAAGCTTTCTTT.

This clonotype showed up many times. The V call is TRBV7-3, the J call TRBJ2-7; D gene ambiguous. V lost 5 bases to trimming and J lost 6 bases, with 14 bases between them. This CDR3 has 13 amino acids. Germline values: CDR1 SGHTA, CDR2 FQGTGA. The CDR3 region has the DNA TGTGCCAGCAGCCCAGGCGGTTACTCCGAGCAGTACTTC. Its translation: CASSPGGYSEQYF.

This clonotype appeared many times. The J gene is TRBJ1-2, the V gene TRBV7-9; 8 bases match TRBD1. Germline CDR1 is SEHNR and CDR2 is FQNEAQ (reference sequence). The CDR3 totals 14 residues. The ends lost 11 bases at V and 1 base at J; junction bases unmatched: 9. Here the CDR3 reads CAAGRTGHNYGYTF. As DNA, the CDR3 is TGTGCCGCCGGGAGGACAGGGCATAACTATGGCTACACCTTC.

V and J are TRBV5-5 and TRBJ2-1, with 11 positions matching TRBD1. Germline CDR1 reads SGHKS; CDR2 reads YYEKEE (reference sequence). This CDR3 region has 14 residues. V was clipped by 6 bases and J by 6 bases; unmatched bases: 5. CDR3 sequence (DNA): TGTGCCAGCATCGTCGGGACAGGGGGCAATGAGCAGTTCTTC. Translated, it gives CASIVGTGGNEQFF.

Concerning this clonotype: A single base separates this from a much larger clone, so it may be a read error. V is TRBV7-8 and J is TRBJ1-2; TRBD1 aligns across 9 bases. Germline assignment: CDR1 SGHVS and CDR2 FQNEAQ. The CDR3 extends over 16 amino acids. For the CDR3, the DNA is TGTGCCAGCAGCCTGACCATACAGGGGGCGGGCTATGGCGACACCTTC. This encodes CASSLTIQGAGYGDTF.

This clonotype was observed at least ten times. The chain employs TRBV7-2 and TRBJ1-5, with D possibly being TRBD1 (5 bases). The CDR3 consists of 16 residues. Germline V gene sequence: CDR1 SGHTA, CDR2 FQGNSA. V dropped 4 bases and J dropped 6 bases, with 19 bases sitting between them. The CDR3 DNA is TGTGCCAGCAGCTCCGCGGGACTAGGGCTGGGTCAGCCCCAGCATTTT. Amino acids: CASSSAGLGLGQPQHF.

This clonotype was seen many times. The chain links TRBV5-5 to TRBJ1-4; TRBD1 might be the D (5 bases). Germline CDR1 SGHKS, CDR2 YYEKEE (reference sequence). The CDR3 spans 15 residues. The V end lost 2 bases, the J end lost 8 bases, and 16 bases lay between the germline ends. The CDR3 here is CASSLTGAKREKLFF. The CDR3 nucleotides read TGTGCCAGCAGCTTAACCGGGGCCAAACGGGAAAAACTGTTTTTT.

There are many counts of this clonotype. The J gene is TRBJ1-5, the V gene TRBV28, with 9 nucleotides matching TRBD1. This CDR3 is built from 15 residues. CDR1 is MDHEN and CDR2 is SYDVKM in the germline V gene. The V segment lost 7 bases and the J segment 6 bases; nucleotides outside the gene matches: 10. This chain's CDR3 is CASMMDRGGGQPQHF. The CDR3 bases are TGTGCCAGCATGATGGACAGGGGAGGTGGTCAGCCCCAGCATTTT.

About this clonotype itself: A read error may explain this, as a much larger clone is one base away. CDR3 amino acids: CASSVFWAEASF. CDR3 DNA: TGTGCCAGCAGCGTCTTTTGGGCAGAAGCTTCCTTT. This chain uses TRBV12-3 or TRBV12-4 with TRBJ1-1, with D hard to call. The CDR3 has 12 residues.

This clonotype has a count of ten or more. The CDR3 bases are TGTGCCGTCCCAAAGAACCCAATTCGGGCTTCACCCCTCCACTTT. Protein product: CAVPKNPIRASPLHF. The chain links TRBV2 to TRBJ1-6; no clear D. Trimming shortened V by 11 bases and J by 9 bases, and 23 bases separated the two germline ends. CDR1 SNHLY and CDR2 FYNNEI come from the germline V gene. The CDR3 length is 15 residues.

This clonotype was recorded at least ten times. The chain uses TRBV6-1 and TRBJ1-1; no firm D call. Germline V gene data show CDR1 as MNHNS and CDR2 as SASEGT. Trimming took off 2 bases at V and 2 bases at J, with 12 bases between the two ends. This CDR3 is built from 15 residues. The CDR3 region is CASSELAGVNTEAFF. CDR3 nucleotide sequence: TGTGCCAGCAGTGAACTGGCAGGCGTAAACACTGAAGCTTTCTTT.

This clonotype was seen ten or more times. The rearrangement uses TRBV7-2 and TRBJ1-1, with D perhaps TRBD1 (6 bases). The CDR3 runs to 14 residues. V lost 1 base and J lost 8, with 14 bases in between. Germline values: CDR1 SGHTA, CDR2 FQGNSA. The CDR3 nucleotides are TGTGCCAGCAGCTTAGGGGGGGCCGTGGTGGAAGCTTTCTTT. This encodes CASSLGGAVVEAFF.

This clonotype was seen many times. This rearrangement joins TRBV28 to TRBJ2-3, with D unresolved. Deletions cut 3 bases from V and 6 bases from J, with 25 bases between. The CDR3 totals 18 residues. Germline V CDR1 and CDR2: MDHEN, SYDVKM. The CDR3: CASSFGLWGGLGRDTQYF. The CDR3 DNA follows: TGTGCCAGCAGTTTTGGGTTGTGGGGTGGTTTAGGTAGGGATACGCAGTATTTT.

V and J are TRBV4-2 and TRBJ1-5; D is unresolved. Germline assignment: CDR1 LGHNA and CDR2 YNFKEQ. The germline V and J ends were trimmed by 2 bases and 9 bases, with 17 bases remaining between them. This CDR3 has 15 amino acids. In DNA, the CDR3 is TGTGCCAGCAGCCAAACCGACTGGGCACATGGGCCCCAGCATTTT. Amino acids: CASSQTDWAHGPQHF.

This clonotype has ten or more counts. The gene calls are TRBV6-1 and TRBJ1-4; no clear D. Germline CDR1 reads MNHNS; CDR2 reads SASEGT. The CDR3 runs 16 residues. V dropped 8 bases and J dropped 0 bases, with 16 bases sitting between them. As DNA, the CDR3 is TGTGCCAGCTCCCAGACCCGGGCAGCAACTAATGAAAAACTGTTTTTT. Translating gives CASSQTRAATNEKLFF.

This clonotype was counted many times. The chain joins TRBV29-1 to TRBJ2-3; TRBD2 aligns across 14 bases. This CDR3 spans 14 amino acids. CDR1 and CDR2 (germline): SQVTM, ANQGSEA. Trimming took 7 bases from V and 5 from J; bases not matched to a gene: 5. The CDR3 spells CSAYGTSGGDTQYF. DNA of the CDR3: TGCAGCGCTTACGGGACTAGCGGGGGAGATACGCAGTATTTT.

The table lists this clonotype with many counts. This chain joins TRBV29-1 and TRBJ2-1; D unresolved. The CDR3 totals 11 residues. The V gene lost 7 bases and the J gene lost 9 bases, with 13 bases spanning the gap. The V gene's germline CDR1 is SQVTM and CDR2 ANQGSEA. In DNA form, the CDR3 reads TGCAGCGCAAGGGTGACCAGTGAGCAGTTCTTC. It translates to CSARVTSEQFF.

This clonotype was seen more than once but under ten times. V is TRBV20-1 and J is TRBJ2-3, with D perhaps matching TRBD2 (7 bases). The V and J ends lost 6 bases and 6 bases respectively, with 22 bases between them. Germline V gives CDR1 DFQATT, CDR2 SNEGSKA (reference sequence). The CDR3 sequence is 15 residues long. The chain's CDR3 is CSARGGGGAGDTQYF. CDR3 nucleotide sequence: TGCAGTGCGCGGGGCGGGGGCGGGGCTGGCGATACGCAGTATTTT.